What follows are 25 T cell receptor beta chains derived from one specimen sequenced in a study of T-cell reconstitution after alpha-beta-depleted transplantation in children. Unique molecular identifiers tagged the TCRbeta library. Each CDR3 protein is one row after TCRdb ran MiXCR on the PCR reads. The table includes approximately 270,000 distinct CDR3 sequences, 20% to 30% detected once. Here the sequenced sample was PBMCs, mostly from graft donor cells, taken 360 days after TCRalphabeta/CD19-depleted stem cell transplant. The receptor set was obtained from a female patient aged 2-10 years who had a stem cell transplant for congenital amegakaryocytic thrombocytopenia, so the T cells may come from the graft donor.

This chain connects TRBV18 to TRBJ2-5; 10 bases are a match to TRBD2. The trim removed 2 bases at V and 12 bases at J, leaving 12 bases unmatched. The CDR3 has 15 amino acids. Per the germline V gene, CDR1 is KGHSH and CDR2 is LQKENI. CDR3 residues: CASSPRSSGGHMEYF. The CDR3, as DNA: TGTGCCAGCTCACCAAGGTCTAGCGGGGGTCACATGGAGTACTTC. The whole variable domain, filled in from reference TRBV18 and TRBJ2-5, reads NAGVMQNPRHLVRRRGQEARLRCSPMKGHSHVYWYRQLPEEGLKFMVYLQKENIIDESGMPKERFSAEFPKEGPSILRIQQVVRGDSAAYFCASSPRSSGGHMEYFGPGTRLLVL.

V gene TRBV27 combines with J gene TRBJ1-1; no definite D call. V was shortened by 0 bases and J by 5 bases, with 7 bases between the two germline ends. The CDR3 has 13 residues. Per germline, CDR1 MNHEY and CDR2 SMNVEV (reference sequence). As DNA, the CDR3 is TGTGCCAGCAGTTTATCCCTTTGGACTGAAGCTTTCTTT. Its translation is CASSLSLWTEAFF.

This clonotype was observed a handful of times. The chain links TRBV3-1 to TRBJ1-6, with 7 bases identical to TRBD1. CDR1 is LGHDT and CDR2 is YNNKEL in the germline V gene (reference sequence). The junction had 4 bases not matched to a gene; V was cut back by 1 base and J by 7 bases. CDR3 size: 15 residues. The CDR3 loop is CASSQVDRDNSPLHF. The CDR3, as DNA: TGTGCCAGCAGCCAAGTTGACAGGGACAATTCACCCCTCCACTTT.

The table lists this clonotype with a few counts. This chain links TRBV20-1 with TRBJ2-7; 7 bases line up with TRBD2. V lost 5 bases, J lost 4 bases, and 5 bases stayed unmatched. Germline loops: CDR1 DFQATT, CDR2 SNEGSKA (reference sequence). The CDR3 totals 12 residues. The CDR3 sequence: CSARPGGYEQYF. The CDR3 nucleotides are TGCAGTGCTCGCCCCGGGGGGTACGAGCAGTACTTC.

This chain connects TRBV20-1 to TRBJ1-2; D may be TRBD1 (5 bases). The CDR3 loop spans 10 amino acids. The germline gives CDR1 DFQATT, CDR2 SNEGSKA (reference sequence). V was pared by 7 bases and J by 8 bases, with 11 bases between. As DNA, the CDR3 is TGCAGTGACCGGGGCTTCGGCTACACCTTC. Amino acids: CSDRGFGYTF.

In this sample, this clonotype turned up a few times. This rearrangement joins TRBV19 to TRBJ1-5, with D perhaps matching TRBD1 (6 bases). CDR3 size: 15 residues. V was trimmed by 8 bases and J by 0 bases, leaving 14 bases between them. Germline V gene lookup returns CDR1 LNHDA and CDR2 SQIVND (reference sequence). CDR3 nucleotide sequence: TGTGCCAGTGCGCGGACAGCTTATAGCAATCAGCCCCAGCATTTT. This codes for CASARTAYSNQPQHF.

This clonotype was seen a handful of times. The chain employs TRBV12-5 and TRBJ2-3; TRBD2 might be the D (7 bases). The V gene's germline CDR1 is LGHNT and CDR2 FRNRAP. The CDR3 is 17 amino acids. V lost 1 base to trimming and J lost 4 bases, with 18 bases between them. The CDR3 nucleotides read TGTGCTAGTGGTTTGGCCGTAGGGGGAGGGCCCCCAGATACGCAGTATTTT. Protein product: CASGLAVGGGPPDTQYF.

This clonotype was found a few times. The rearrangement uses TRBV18 and TRBJ2-1; D is perhaps TRBD2 (6 bases). V lost 3 bases, J lost 3 bases, and 9 bases lay in between. This CDR3 is 14 amino acids long. From germline, CDR1 is KGHSH and CDR2 LQKENI. CDR3 DNA: TGTGCCAGCTCACCGACGGGGGTCTACAATGAGCAGTTCTTC. Translating gives CASSPTGVYNEQFF.

The chain has TRBV5-1 and TRBJ1-1; D call uncertain. Germline CDR1 reads SGHRS; CDR2 reads YFSETQ. V lost 3 bases, J lost 2 bases, and 11 bases lay in between. This CDR3 has 14 residues. The CDR3 loop reads CASSSEGINTEAFF. The CDR3 DNA follows: TGCGCCAGCAGCTCGGAGGGCATCAACACTGAAGCTTTCTTT.

The chain couples TRBV5-1 to TRBJ2-2; 11 bases line up with TRBD2. Germline loops: CDR1 SGHRS, CDR2 YFSETQ. Unmatched junction bases numbered 5, after V lost 3 bases and J lost 4 bases. This CDR3 is 16 amino acids long. The CDR3 sequence is CASSSYGLAGTGELFF. The DNA for the CDR3 is TGCGCCAGCAGCTCGTACGGACTAGCGGGCACCGGGGAGCTGTTTTTT.

This clonotype appeared a few times. The chain recombines TRBV7-3 with TRBJ2-2; no clear D. Germline lookup yields CDR1 SGHTA and CDR2 FQGTGA. The CDR3 covers 13 residues. Trimming took 6 bases from V and 4 from J, leaving 9 bases between them. CDR3 sequence: CASSSEPTGELFF. In nucleotides, the CDR3 is TGTGCCAGCAGTTCCGAGCCCACCGGGGAGCTGTTTTTT.

This clonotype was observed a handful of times. The gene calls are TRBV28 and TRBJ2-7; 15 nucleotides align to TRBD2. The CDR3 has 15 residues. With 4 bases clipped from V and 5 bases from J, the junction kept 3 bases outside the gene matches. CDR1 MDHEN and CDR2 SYDVKM come from the germline V gene. CDR3 coding DNA: TGTGCCAGCAGTTCAGGACTAGCGGGAGGGGACGAGCAGTACTTC. Protein: CASSSGLAGGDEQYF.

This clonotype appeared a few times. This chain's CDR3 is CASSEFSREQFF. In nucleotides, the CDR3 is TGTGCCAGCAGTGAATTTAGCAGAGAGCAGTTCTTC. The chain employs TRBV25-1 and TRBJ2-1; D remains ambiguous. CDR1 and CDR2 (germline): MGHDK, SYGVNS. The CDR3 is 12 residues long. V lost 1 base and J 10 bases, leaving 8 bases between the germline ends.

This clonotype was seen more than once but under ten times. This chain connects TRBV4-3 to TRBJ2-1; TRBD2 matches 8 bases. The V gene's germline CDR1 is LGHNA and CDR2 YSLEER. The CDR3 loop spans 16 amino acids. V lost 0 bases, J lost 7 bases, and 8 bases stayed unmatched. The DNA of the CDR3 is TGCGCCAGCAGCCAAGATCCGGGGGGGCTCGGAAATGAGCAGTTCTTC. Its protein product is CASSQDPGGLGNEQFF.

Comment on this clonotype: One end of the junction fails to match germline, which may point to a read error. The CDR3 loop is CASSPPTGRNAEAFF. DNA for the CDR3: TGTGCCAGCAGTCCCCCGACAGGACGGAACGCTGAAGCTTTCTTT. The V gene is TRBV28, the J gene TRBJ1-1, with D possibly matching TRBD1 (6 bases). CDR1 is MDHEN and CDR2 is SYDVKM in the germline V gene. The CDR3 is 15 amino acids.

The V call is TRBV4-2, the J call TRBJ2-1, with D perhaps given as TRBD1 or TRBD2 (7 bases each). Germline V gives CDR1 LGHNA, CDR2 YNFKEQ. V was trimmed by 2 bases and J by 5 bases, leaving 19 bases between them. The CDR3 totals 17 residues. The CDR3 sequence is CASSQSGGAGLNNEQFF. CDR3 sequence (DNA): TGTGCCAGCAGCCAATCAGGGGGAGCGGGATTAAACAATGAGCAGTTCTTC.

The chain employs TRBV2 and TRBJ1-1, with 8 bases identical to TRBD1. The CDR3 extends over 13 amino acids. Germline lookup yields CDR1 SNHLY and CDR2 FYNNEI. V lost 6 bases, J lost 11 bases, and 11 bases stayed unmatched. The chain's CDR3 is CASSQDREGSAFF. The DNA for the CDR3 is TGTGCCAGCAGCCAGGACAGGGAGGGCTCCGCTTTCTTT.

In its sample, this clonotype was seen once. The chain links TRBV6-5 to TRBJ2-2, with D possibly being TRBD2 (6 bases). The CDR3 sequence is 15 residues long. Germline V gene data show CDR1 as MNHEY and CDR2 as SVGAGI. The V gene lost 4 bases and the J gene lost 4 bases, with 13 bases spanning the gap. Here the CDR3 reads CASSFVGGSTGELFF. The CDR3, as DNA: TGTGCCAGCAGTTTTGTGGGAGGTAGCACCGGGGAGCTGTTTTTT.

This clonotype was found once. This chain joins TRBV21-1 and TRBJ2-7; the table's D call, TRBD1, has no DNA check behind it. TRBV21-1 is labeled a pseudogene. CDR3 length: 16 residues. CDR3: CASSNYSDRKNYEQYF. CDR3 bases: TGTGCCAGCAGCAATTATTCGGACAGGAAGAACTACGAGCAGTACTTC.

This chain links TRBV19 with TRBJ2-3; weak D call: TRBD2 (5 bases). Germline V gene lookup returns CDR1 LNHDA and CDR2 SQIVND (reference sequence). Trimming took 5 bases from V and 8 from J, leaving 8 bases between them. The CDR3 has 11 residues. CDR3 sequence (DNA): TGTGCCAGTAGTTACGGGATTACGCAGTATTTT. Protein product: CASSYGITQYF.

The chain combines TRBV5-1 with TRBJ2-1; possibly TRBD1 or TRBD2 for D (5 bases each). The CDR3 consists of 13 residues. The ends were cut back, 6 bases at V and 8 bases at J, with 15 bases in the middle. Germline V gene data show CDR1 as SGHRS and CDR2 as YFSETQ. CDR3 bases: TGCGCCAGCATCCCACCCGGGGCATATGAGCAGTTCTTC. Amino acid sequence: CASIPPGAYEQFF. Looking up the rest from reference TRBV5-1 and TRBJ2-1 gives the full variable domain: KAGVTQTPRYLIKTRGQQVTLSCSPISGHRSVSWYQQTPGQGLQFLFEYFSETQRNKGNFPGRFSGRQFSNSRSEMNVSTLELGDSALYLCASIPPGAYEQFFGPGTRLTVL.

This clonotype came up a few times. V and J are TRBV12-3 or TRBV12-4 and TRBJ1-2; D remains unclear. CDR3 length equals 13 residues. V was cut by 2 bases and J by 4 bases, with 8 bases left in between. CDR3 nucleotides: TGTGCCAGCAGTTTACGGGAGTCCTATGGCTACACCTTC. It encodes CASSLRESYGYTF.

This clonotype has more than one count but fewer than ten. This chain joins TRBV29-1 and TRBJ2-5; 7 bases agree with TRBD1. J was trimmed by 5 bases and V by 6 bases; bases with no gene match: 12. The CDR3 length is 14 residues. Germline V lookup: CDR1 SQVTM, CDR2 ANQGSEA. CDR3 DNA: TGCAGCGTGCAAACTACAGGGGCCGTGGAGACCCAGTACTTC. Its translation: CSVQTTGAVETQYF.

This clonotype was detected a few times. The V call is TRBV2, the J call TRBJ1-5; D unclear. Germline CDR1 and CDR2: SNHLY and FYNNEI. Trimming took 4 bases from V and 8 from J, leaving 9 bases between them. The CDR3 has 12 amino acids. CDR3 amino acids: CASSAGWEPQHF. For the CDR3, the DNA is TGTGCCAGCAGTGCCGGGTGGGAGCCCCAGCATTTT.

This clonotype was seen a few times. The V and J genes are TRBV5-1 and TRBJ2-1; a possible D gene is TRBD1 (6 bases). The V gene's germline CDR1 is SGHRS and CDR2 YFSETQ. V lost 2 bases and J 4 bases, leaving 10 bases between the germline ends. CDR3 length: 14 residues. The CDR3 DNA is TGCGCCAGCAGCTTAACAGGGAATTACAATGAGCAGTTCTTC. Amino acid sequence: CASSLTGNYNEQFF.